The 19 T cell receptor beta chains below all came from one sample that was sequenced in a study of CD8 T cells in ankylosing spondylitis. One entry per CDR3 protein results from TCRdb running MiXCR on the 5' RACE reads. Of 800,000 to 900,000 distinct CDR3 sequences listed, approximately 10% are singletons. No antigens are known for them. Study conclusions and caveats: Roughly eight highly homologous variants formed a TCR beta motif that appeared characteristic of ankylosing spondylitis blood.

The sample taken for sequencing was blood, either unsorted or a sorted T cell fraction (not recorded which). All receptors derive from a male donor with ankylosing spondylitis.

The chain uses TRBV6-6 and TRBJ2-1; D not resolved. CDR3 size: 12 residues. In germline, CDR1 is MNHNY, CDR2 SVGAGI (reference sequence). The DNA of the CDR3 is TGTGCTGCCGCCCCCGGAGACAATGAGCAGTTCTTC. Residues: CAAAPGDNEQFF.

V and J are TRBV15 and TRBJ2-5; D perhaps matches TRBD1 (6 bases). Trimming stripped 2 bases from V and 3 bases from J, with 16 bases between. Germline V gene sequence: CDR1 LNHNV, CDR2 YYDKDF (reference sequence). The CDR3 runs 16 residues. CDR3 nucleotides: TGTGCCACCAGCAGATTGTGGGCGGACAGTAAAGAGACCCAGTACTTC. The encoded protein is CATSRLWADSKETQYF.

The CDR3 bases are TGTGCCCCCGGGGGGAGCTCCTACAATGAGCAGTTCTTC. It is translated as CAPGGSSYNEQFF. This chain joins TRBV7-3 and TRBJ2-1; 7 positions match TRBD2. This CDR3 spans 13 amino acids. Germline V CDR1 and CDR2: SGHTA, FQGTGA. V lost 11 bases to trimming and J lost 0 bases; unmatched junction nucleotides: 4.

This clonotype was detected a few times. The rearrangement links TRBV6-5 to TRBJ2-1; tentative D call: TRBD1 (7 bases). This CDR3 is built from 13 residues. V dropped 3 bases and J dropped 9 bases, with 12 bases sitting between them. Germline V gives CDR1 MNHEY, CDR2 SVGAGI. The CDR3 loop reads CASSYQGGLEQFF. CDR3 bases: TGTGCCAGCAGTTATCAGGGGGGCCTTGAGCAGTTCTTC.

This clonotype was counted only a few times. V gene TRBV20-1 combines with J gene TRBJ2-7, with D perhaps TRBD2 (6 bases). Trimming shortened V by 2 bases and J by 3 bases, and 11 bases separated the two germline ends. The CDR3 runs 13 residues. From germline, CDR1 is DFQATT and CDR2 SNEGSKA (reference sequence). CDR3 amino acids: CSARPASVYEQYF. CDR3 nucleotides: TGCAGTGCTAGACCCGCTAGCGTCTACGAGCAGTACTTC.

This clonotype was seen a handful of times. The CDR3 sequence is CASSLRGGGLVYNEQFF. The CDR3 DNA reads as TGCGCCAGCAGCCTTCGGGGCGGTGGACTGGTCTACAATGAGCAGTTCTTC. This rearrangement joins TRBV5-1 to TRBJ2-1, with D perhaps being TRBD1 or TRBD2 (5 bases each). V was trimmed by 4 bases and J by 3 bases, leaving 20 bases between them. Germline-derived CDR1 and CDR2 are SGHRS and YFSETQ. The length of the CDR3 is 17 residues.

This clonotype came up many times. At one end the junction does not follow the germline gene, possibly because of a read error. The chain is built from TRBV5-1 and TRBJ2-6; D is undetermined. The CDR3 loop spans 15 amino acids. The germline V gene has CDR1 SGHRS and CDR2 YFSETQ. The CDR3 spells CASSLLGSGANVLTF. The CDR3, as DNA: TGTGCCAGCAGCTTGTTGGGCTCTGGGGCCAACGTCCTGACTTTC.

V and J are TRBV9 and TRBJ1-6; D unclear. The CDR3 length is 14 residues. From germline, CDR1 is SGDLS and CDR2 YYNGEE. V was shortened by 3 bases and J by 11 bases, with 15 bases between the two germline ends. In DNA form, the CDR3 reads TGTGCCAGCAGCGAGGTTCCCGAAGGGACACCCCTCCACTTT. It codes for CASSEVPEGTPLHF.

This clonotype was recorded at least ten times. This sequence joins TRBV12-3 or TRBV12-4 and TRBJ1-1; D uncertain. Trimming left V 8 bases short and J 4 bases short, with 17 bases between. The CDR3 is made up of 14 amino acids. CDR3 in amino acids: CASAQQVRVTEAFF. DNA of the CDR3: TGTGCCAGCGCCCAGCAGGTACGGGTCACTGAAGCTTTCTTT.

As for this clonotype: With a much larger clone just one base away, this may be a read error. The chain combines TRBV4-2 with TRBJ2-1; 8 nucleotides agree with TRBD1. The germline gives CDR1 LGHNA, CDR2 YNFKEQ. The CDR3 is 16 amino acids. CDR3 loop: CARSQEPGTGHNEQFF. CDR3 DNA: TGTGCCAGAAGCCAAGAGCCGGGGACAGGCCACAATGAGCAGTTCTTC.

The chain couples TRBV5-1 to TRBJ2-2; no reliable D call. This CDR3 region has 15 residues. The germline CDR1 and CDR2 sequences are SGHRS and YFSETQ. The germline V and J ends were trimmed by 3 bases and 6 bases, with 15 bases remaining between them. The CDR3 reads CASSWARPGPGELFF. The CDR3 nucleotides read TGCGCCAGCAGCTGGGCCAGGCCAGGACCCGGGGAGCTGTTTTTT.

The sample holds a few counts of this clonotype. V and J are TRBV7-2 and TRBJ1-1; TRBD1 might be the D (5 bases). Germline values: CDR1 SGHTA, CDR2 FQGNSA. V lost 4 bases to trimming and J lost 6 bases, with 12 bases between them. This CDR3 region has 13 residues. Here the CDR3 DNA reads TGTGCCAGCAGCTCTATGACAGATTCTGAAGCTTTCTTT. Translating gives CASSSMTDSEAFF.

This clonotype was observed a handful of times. The CDR3 DNA sequence: TGCAGTGCTAGAGAAGACTGGCGCACAGATACGCAGTATTTT. Its protein is CSAREDWRTDTQYF. The rearrangement links TRBV20-1 to TRBJ2-3; D is unresolved. Germline V gives CDR1 DFQATT, CDR2 SNEGSKA (reference sequence). Trimming left V 0 bases short and J 1 base short, with 8 bases between. This CDR3 region has 14 residues.

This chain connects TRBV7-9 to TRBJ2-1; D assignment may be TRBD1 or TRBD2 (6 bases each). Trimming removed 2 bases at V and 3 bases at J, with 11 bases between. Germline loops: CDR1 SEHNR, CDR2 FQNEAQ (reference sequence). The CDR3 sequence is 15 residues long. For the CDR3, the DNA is TGTGCCAGCAGCTTAAAGGGGGGAGGCTACAATGAGCAGTTCTTC. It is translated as CASSLKGGGYNEQFF.

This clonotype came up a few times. CDR3: CASSEGTPRSYEQYF. DNA for the CDR3: TGTGCCAGCAGTGAAGGGACCCCAAGGTCCTACGAGCAGTACTTC. This chain links TRBV2 with TRBJ2-7; D gene uncertain. V lost 1 base to trimming and J lost 1 base, with 11 bases between them. The CDR3 is 15 amino acids. Germline values: CDR1 SNHLY, CDR2 FYNNEI.

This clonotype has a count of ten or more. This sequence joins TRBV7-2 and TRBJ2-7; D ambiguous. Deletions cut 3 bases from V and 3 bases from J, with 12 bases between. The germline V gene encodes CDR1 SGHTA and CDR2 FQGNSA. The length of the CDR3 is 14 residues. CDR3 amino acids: CASSFLGSNYEQYF. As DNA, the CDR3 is TGTGCCAGCAGCTTTTTGGGGTCCAACTACGAGCAGTACTTC.

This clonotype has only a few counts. CDR3 loop: CASSRLWGATGELFF. The CDR3, as DNA: TGTGCCAGCAGCCGGCTTTGGGGGGCAACCGGGGAGCTGTTTTTT. This chain links TRBV12-3 or TRBV12-4 with TRBJ2-2; D could derive from TRBD1 or TRBD2 (6 bases each). Trimming removed 6 bases at V and 5 bases at J, with 16 bases between. The length of the CDR3 is 15 residues.

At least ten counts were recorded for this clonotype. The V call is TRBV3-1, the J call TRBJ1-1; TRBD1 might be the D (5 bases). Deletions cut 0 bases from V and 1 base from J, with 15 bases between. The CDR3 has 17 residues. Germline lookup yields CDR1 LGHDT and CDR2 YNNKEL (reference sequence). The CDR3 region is CASSQDLGARRNTEAFF. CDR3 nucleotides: TGTGCCAGCAGCCAAGATCTTGGGGCGCGGAGGAACACTGAAGCTTTCTTT.

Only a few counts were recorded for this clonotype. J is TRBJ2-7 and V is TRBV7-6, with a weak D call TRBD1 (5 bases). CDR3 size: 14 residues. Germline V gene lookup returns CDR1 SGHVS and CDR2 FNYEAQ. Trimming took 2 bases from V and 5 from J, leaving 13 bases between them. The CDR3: CASSLTSDSHEQYF. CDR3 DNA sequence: TGTGCCAGCAGCTTAACGTCAGACAGCCACGAGCAGTACTTC.